This T cell receptor (beta chain) appears in the sequencing data of a study of T cell repertoires in cytomegalovirus infection. Across the whole study: Alongside well-studied HLA-B-restricted CMV epitopes, recently identified HLA-C-restricted CMV epitopes were also used. Both CMV infection and a matching HLA type were indicated by public TCR beta signatures. General study points: There were HLA-C-restricted CMV-specific TCR beta clonotypes dominating the ex vivo response. The study identified carriers of CMV plus the relevant HLA from cumulative public TCR beta family frequency.

Germline-derived CDR1 and CDR2 are SEHNR and FQNEAQ (reference sequence). The CDR3 has 17 amino acids. V was clipped by 5 bases and J by 0 bases; unmatched bases: 4. Only a few counts were recorded for this clonotype. Its antigen is still unknown. TCRdb reanalysed the reads using MiXCR and keeps one entry per CDR3 protein. This table holds some 500,000 distinct CDR3 sequences, 33% found once. The genes are TRBV7-9 and TRBJ2-3, with 14 bases fitting TRBD2. The origin of this receptor is a human donor in good health (CMV status not recorded). Some clones in this sample may be carry-over from other donors' samples. Sequenced here: cultured PBMCs, sampled from culture after CMV antigen stimulation. The CDR3 coding sequence is TGTGCCAGCAGCCCCGGGACTAGCGGGGGTAGCACAGATACGCAGTATTTT. This codes for CASSPGTSGGSTDTQYF.